This T cell receptor (beta chain) was sequenced for a study of PD-1 blockade in classical Hodgkin lymphoma. Findings and limits, study-wide: Those achieving complete response showed baseline diversity like newly diagnosed patients. Significant TCR diversity gains by C4D1 occurred in CD4+ but not CD8+ cells. What drove the repertoire differences, possibly disease activity or prior therapy, has not been defined.

The time point was: cycle 4 day 1 (C4D1), after less than 7 weeks of nivolumab. Brentuximab vedotin exposure varied, and every patient relapsed after autologous stem cell transplantation. Classifying best responses yielded complete response, partial response or progressive disease. CDR3 length: 16 residues. Per germline, CDR1 MDHEN and CDR2 SYDVKM. The V end was cut by 7 bases, the J end by 8 bases, with 24 bases between. Assay used: immunoSEQ multiplex PCR; TCRdb lists only in-frame clones, some missing. Here the sample spans about 28,000 clones, around three quarters being singletons. Points on this clone: Its antigen remains unidentified.

Sequencing used peripheral blood mononuclear cells (PBMCs), obtained before the fourth cycle of nivolumab. This sequence joins TRBV28 and TRBJ2-1; D assignment may be TRBD1 or TRBD2 (7 bases each). The sequence was obtained from a human donor with classical Hodgkin lymphoma. The CDR3 nucleotides read TGTGCCAGCAATTCGAGGTGGACAGGAGGGGGGGATGAGCAGTTCTTC. Protein: CASNSRWTGGGDEQFF.